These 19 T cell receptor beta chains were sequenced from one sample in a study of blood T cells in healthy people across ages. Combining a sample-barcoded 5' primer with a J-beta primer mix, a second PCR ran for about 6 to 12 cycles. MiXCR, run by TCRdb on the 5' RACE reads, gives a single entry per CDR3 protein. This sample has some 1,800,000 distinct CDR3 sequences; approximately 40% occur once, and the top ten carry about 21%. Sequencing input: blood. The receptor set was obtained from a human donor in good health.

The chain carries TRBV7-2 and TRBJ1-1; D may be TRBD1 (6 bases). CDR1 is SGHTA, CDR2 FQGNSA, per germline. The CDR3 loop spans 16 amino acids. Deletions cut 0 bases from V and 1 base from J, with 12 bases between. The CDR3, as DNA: TGTGCCAGCAGCTTAGCTACAGGGTCACAGAACACTGAAGCTTTCTTT. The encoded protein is CASSLATGSQNTEAFF.

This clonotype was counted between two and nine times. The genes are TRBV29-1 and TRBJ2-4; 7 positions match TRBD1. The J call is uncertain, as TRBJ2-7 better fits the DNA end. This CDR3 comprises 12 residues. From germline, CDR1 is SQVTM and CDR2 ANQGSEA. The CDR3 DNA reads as TGCAGCGCGGGGCAGGGGGACTACGAGCAGTACTTC. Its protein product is CSAGQGDYEQYF.

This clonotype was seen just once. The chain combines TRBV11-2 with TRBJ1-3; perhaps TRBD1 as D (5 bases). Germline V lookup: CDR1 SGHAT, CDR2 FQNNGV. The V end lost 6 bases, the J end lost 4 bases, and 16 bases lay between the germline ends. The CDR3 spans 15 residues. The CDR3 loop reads CASRHLRGKGNTIYF. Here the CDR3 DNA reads TGTGCCAGCAGACACCTACGGGGGAAGGGAAACACCATATATTTT.

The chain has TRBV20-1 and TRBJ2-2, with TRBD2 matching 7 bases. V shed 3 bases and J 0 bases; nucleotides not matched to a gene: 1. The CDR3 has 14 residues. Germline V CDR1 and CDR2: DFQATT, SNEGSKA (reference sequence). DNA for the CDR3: TGCAGTGCTAGCGGGGGGACGAACACCGGGGAGCTGTTTTTT. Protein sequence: CSASGGTNTGELFF.

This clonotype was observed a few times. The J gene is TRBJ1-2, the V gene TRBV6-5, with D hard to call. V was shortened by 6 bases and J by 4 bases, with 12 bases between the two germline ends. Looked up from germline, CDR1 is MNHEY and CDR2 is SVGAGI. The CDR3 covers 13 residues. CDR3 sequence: CASSRTASYGYTF. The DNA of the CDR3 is TGTGCCAGCAGCCGGACGGCAAGCTATGGCTACACCTTC.

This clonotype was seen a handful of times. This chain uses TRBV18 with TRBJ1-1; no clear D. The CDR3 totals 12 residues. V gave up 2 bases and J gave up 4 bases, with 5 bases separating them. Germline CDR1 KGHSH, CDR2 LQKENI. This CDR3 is CASSPSSTEAFF. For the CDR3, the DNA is TGTGCCAGCTCACCATCAAGCACTGAAGCTTTCTTT.

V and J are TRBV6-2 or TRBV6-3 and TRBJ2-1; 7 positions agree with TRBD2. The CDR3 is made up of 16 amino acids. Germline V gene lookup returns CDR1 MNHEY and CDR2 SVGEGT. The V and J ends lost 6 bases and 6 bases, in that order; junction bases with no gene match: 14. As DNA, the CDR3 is TGTGCCAGCAGCCTACGACTAGCAGTTAAAGGCAATGAGCAGTTCTTC. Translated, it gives CASSLRLAVKGNEQFF.

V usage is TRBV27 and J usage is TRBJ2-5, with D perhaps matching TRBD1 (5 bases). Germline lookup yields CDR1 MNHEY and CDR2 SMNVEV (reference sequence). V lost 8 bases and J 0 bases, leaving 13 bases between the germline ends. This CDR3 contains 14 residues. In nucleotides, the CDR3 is TGTGCCAGCGGACACTCTCAGTACCAAGAGACCCAGTACTTC. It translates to CASGHSQYQETQYF.

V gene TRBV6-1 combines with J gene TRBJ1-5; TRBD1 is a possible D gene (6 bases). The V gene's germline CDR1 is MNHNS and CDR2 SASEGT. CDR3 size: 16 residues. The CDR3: CATGSYAGVTYQPQHF. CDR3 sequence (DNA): TGTGCAACAGGTTCCTACGCAGGGGTTACATATCAGCCCCAGCATTTT.

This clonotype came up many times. The CDR3 spells CASSVGQGREKLFF. The CDR3 region has the DNA TGTGCCAGCAGCGTCGGACAGGGGCGGGAAAAACTGTTTTTT. The chain is built from TRBV9 and TRBJ1-4; the match to TRBD1 covers 9 bases. The CDR3 covers 14 residues. The V and J ends lost 2 bases and 8 bases, in that order; junction bases with no gene match: 4. The V gene's germline CDR1 is SGDLS and CDR2 YYNGEE.

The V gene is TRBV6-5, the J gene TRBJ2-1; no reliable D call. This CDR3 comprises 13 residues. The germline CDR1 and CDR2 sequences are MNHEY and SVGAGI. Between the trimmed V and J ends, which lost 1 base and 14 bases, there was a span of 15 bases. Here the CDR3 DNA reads TGTGCCAGCAGTTACTTGGATTTTGAGACGGAGTTCTTC. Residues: CASSYLDFETEFF.

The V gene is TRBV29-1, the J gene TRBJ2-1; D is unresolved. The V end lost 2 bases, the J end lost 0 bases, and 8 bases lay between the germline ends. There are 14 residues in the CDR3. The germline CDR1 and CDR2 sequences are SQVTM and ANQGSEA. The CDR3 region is CSVEMVSSYNEQFF. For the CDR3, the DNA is TGCAGCGTTGAAATGGTCAGCTCCTACAATGAGCAGTTCTTC.

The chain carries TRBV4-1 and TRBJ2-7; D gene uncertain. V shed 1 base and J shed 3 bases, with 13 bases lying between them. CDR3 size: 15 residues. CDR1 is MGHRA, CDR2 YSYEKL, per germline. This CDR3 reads CASSQGAANYYEQYF. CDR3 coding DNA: TGCGCCAGCAGCCAAGGGGCGGCAAACTACTACGAGCAGTACTTC.

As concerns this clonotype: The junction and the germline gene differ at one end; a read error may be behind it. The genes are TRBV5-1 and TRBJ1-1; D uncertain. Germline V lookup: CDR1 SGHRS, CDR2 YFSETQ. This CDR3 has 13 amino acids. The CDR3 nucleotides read TGCGCCAGCAGGTTGGGAGCTGCGACTGAAGCTTTCTTT. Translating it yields CASRLGAATEAFF.

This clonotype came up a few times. CDR3 protein: CATSDFRGVTDTQYF. CDR3 coding DNA: TGTGCCACCAGTGATTTCCGCGGGGTAACAGATACGCAGTATTTT. The chain employs TRBV24-1 and TRBJ2-3; possibly TRBD2 for D (6 bases). The germline CDR1 and CDR2 sequences are KGHDR and SFDVKD. CDR3 size: 15 residues. Trimming pared 1 base from V and 3 bases from J, leaving 10 bases between.

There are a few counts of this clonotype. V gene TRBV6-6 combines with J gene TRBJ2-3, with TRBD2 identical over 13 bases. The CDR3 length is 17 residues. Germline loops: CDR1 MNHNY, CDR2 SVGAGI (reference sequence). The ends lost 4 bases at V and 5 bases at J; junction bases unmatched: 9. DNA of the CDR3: TGTGCCAGCAGTTCGACCCCGGGACTAGCGGGAAGAGATACGCAGTATTTT. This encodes CASSSTPGLAGRDTQYF.

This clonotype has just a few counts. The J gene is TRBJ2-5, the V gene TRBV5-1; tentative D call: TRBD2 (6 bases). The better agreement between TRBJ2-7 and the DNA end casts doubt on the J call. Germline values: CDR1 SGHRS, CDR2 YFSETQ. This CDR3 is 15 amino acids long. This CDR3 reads CASGRSGVGSHEQYF. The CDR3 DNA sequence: TGCGCCAGCGGACGGTCGGGGGTGGGTTCTCACGAGCAGTACTTC.

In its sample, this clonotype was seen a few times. CDR3 DNA: TGTGCCAGCAGCACCTGGGACATAAAAGCGGGTGGCTACACCTTC. This encodes CASSTWDIKAGGYTF. This chain uses TRBV7-2 with TRBJ1-2; a possible D gene is TRBD1 (6 bases). Germline CDR1 reads SGHTA; CDR2 reads FQGNSA. The CDR3 sequence is 15 residues long. V shed 5 bases and J shed 7 bases, with 20 bases lying between them.

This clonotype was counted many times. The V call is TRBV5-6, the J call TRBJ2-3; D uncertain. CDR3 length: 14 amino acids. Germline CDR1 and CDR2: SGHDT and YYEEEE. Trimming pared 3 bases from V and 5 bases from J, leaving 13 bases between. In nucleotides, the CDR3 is TGTGCCAGCAGCTCTCTATCTTTCCTAGATACGCAGTATTTT. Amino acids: CASSSLSFLDTQYF.